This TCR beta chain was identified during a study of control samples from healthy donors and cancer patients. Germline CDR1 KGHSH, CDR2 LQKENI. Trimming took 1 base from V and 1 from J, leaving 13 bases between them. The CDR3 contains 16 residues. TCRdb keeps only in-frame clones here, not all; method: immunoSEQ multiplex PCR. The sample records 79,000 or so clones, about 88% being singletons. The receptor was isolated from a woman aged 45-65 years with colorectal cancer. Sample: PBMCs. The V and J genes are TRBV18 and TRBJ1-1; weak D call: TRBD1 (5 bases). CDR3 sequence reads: CASSPLGQGTNTEAFF. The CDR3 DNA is TGTGCCAGCTCACCACTGGGCCAGGGCACGAACACTGAAGCTTTCTTT. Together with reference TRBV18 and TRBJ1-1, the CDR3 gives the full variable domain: NAGVMQNPRHLVRRRGQEARLRCSPMKGHSHVYWYRQLPEEGLKFMVYLQKENIIDESGMPKERFSAEFPKEGPSILRIQQVVRGDSAAYFCASSPLGQGTNTEAFFGQGTRLTVV.